These T cell receptor beta chains were read from a single sample in a study of blood T cell repertoires in COVID-19. Clones were sequenced by immunoSEQ multiplex PCR, and TCRdb holds only the in-frame ones, with some missing. The sample has 150,000 to 200,000 clones, approximately 90% seen once. Sequenced input: peripheral blood. All receptors derive from a woman aged 45-65 years with acute or convalescent COVID-19. CDR3s include the opening cysteine and the closing phenylalanine or tryptophan. D genes are given only for firm matches. For some rows the clone size is stated as once, few or many, or as a class when expanded; others skip it.

J: TRBJ2-1
V: TRBV7-2
size: once
D: .
CDR3: CASSTVRQYNEQFF
DNA: TGTGCCAGCAGCACCGTTCGACAGTACAATGAGCAGTTCTTC

J: TRBJ2-3
V: TRBV14
size: .
D: TRBD1
CDR3: CASSQQGATDTQYF
DNA: TGTGCCAGCAGCCAACAGGGGGCCACAGATACGCAGTATTTT

J: TRBJ1-6
V: TRBV7-3
size: .
D: TRBD1
CDR3: CASSSDRYSPLHF
DNA: TGTGCCAGCAGCTCGGACAGGTATTCACCCCTCCACTTT

J: TRBJ1-1
V: TRBV5-4
size: .
D: .
CDR3: CASARMGQGNTEAFF
DNA: TGTGCCAGCGCCCGGATGGGGCAGGGGAACACTGAAGCTTTCTTT

J: TRBJ2-5
V: TRBV4-1
size: .
D: TRBD1
CDR3: CASSQLQGVFETQYF
DNA: TGCGCCAGCAGCCAACTACAGGGGGTTTTTGAGACCCAGTACTTC

J: TRBJ1-3
V: TRBV18
size: .
D: TRBD1
CDR3: CASQGEALKSVRSGNTIYF
DNA: TGTGCCAGCCAGGGGGAGGCCCTCAAATCCGTACGCTCTGGAAACACCATATATTTT

J: TRBJ2-7
V: TRBV10-3
size: .
D: TRBD1
CDR3: CAISERTGVYEQYF
DNA: TGTGCCATCAGTGAGAGGACAGGAGTCTACGAGCAGTACTTC

J: TRBJ2-1
V: TRBV12-2
size: .
D: .
CDR3: CASRLFRWTSGGYYNEQFF
DNA: TGTGCAAGTCGCTTATTTCGATGGACTAGCGGGGGTTATTACAATGAGCAGTTCTTC

J: TRBJ1-2
V: TRBV29-1
size: .
D: .
CDR3: CSVGREEDGYTF
DNA: TGCAGCGTTGGAAGGGAGGAAGATGGCTACACCTTC

J: TRBJ1-1
V: TRBV5-1
size: .
D: TRBD1
CDR3: CASSLTGEGTEAFF
DNA: TGCGCCAGCAGTTTGACAGGGGAAGGCACTGAAGCTTTCTTT

J: TRBJ2-7
V: TRBV6-2/TRBV6-3
size: .
D: TRBD1
CDR3: CASSSRQGRDEQYF
DNA: TGTGCCAGCAGTTCCCGACAGGGAAGGGACGAGCAGTACTTC

J: TRBJ1-2
V: TRBV11-2
size: .
D: .
CDR3: CASRQGYGYTF
DNA: TGTGCCAGCAGACAGGGATATGGCTACACCTTC

J: TRBJ1-2
V: TRBV24-1
size: .
D: TRBD1
CDR3: CATRASTGDGYTF
DNA: TGTGCCACCAGAGCTTCGACAGGGGATGGCTACACCTTC

J: TRBJ2-1
V: TRBV29-1
size: .
D: TRBD2
CDR3: CSVEGGGSSFLHNEQFF
DNA: TGCAGCGTTGAAGGGGGGGGGAGTTCCTTCCTTCACAATGAGCAGTTCTTC

J: TRBJ2-3
V: TRBV5-8
size: .
D: TRBD1
CDR3: CASSLQGASTDTQYF
DNA: TGTGCCAGCAGCTTGCAGGGGGCAAGCACAGATACGCAGTATTTT

J: TRBJ1-2
V: TRBV5-1
size: .
D: TRBD1
CDR3: CASSFTGGSTNYGYTF
DNA: TGCGCCAGCAGCTTTACAGGGGGCAGTACTAACTATGGCTACACCTTC

J: TRBJ1-1
V: TRBV19
size: .
D: .
CDR3: CASSIPNTNTEAFF
DNA: TGTGCCAGTAGTATACCAAATACAAACACTGAAGCTTTCTTT

J: TRBJ2-1
V: TRBV6-6
size: .
D: TRBD2
CDR3: CASRATTSGTYNEQFF
DNA: TGTGCCAGCAGAGCCACGACTAGCGGGACCTACAATGAGCAGTTCTTC

J: TRBJ2-7
V: TRBV6-5
size: .
D: .
CDR3: CASSSPGWQGGHEQYF
DNA: TGTGCCAGCAGTTCCCCCGGATGGCAGGGAGGACACGAGCAGTACTTC

J: TRBJ1-1
V: TRBV11-2
size: .
D: .
CDR3: CASSHGRGEAFF
DNA: TGTGCCAGCAGCCACGGGCGGGGTGAAGCTTTCTTT

J: TRBJ1-2
V: TRBV7-9
size: .
D: TRBD1
CDR3: CASSLGQGFGYTF
DNA: TGTGCCAGCAGCTTGGGACAGGGGTTTGGCTACACCTTC

J: TRBJ1-6
V: TRBV3-1/TRBV3-2
size: .
D: .
CDR3: CASSQGEYSPLHF
DNA: TGTGCCAGCAGCCAAGGGGAGTATTCACCCCTCCACTTT

J: TRBJ1-5
V: TRBV5-1
size: .
D: .
CDR3: CASSLVVRGSNQPQHF
DNA: TGCGCCAGCAGCTTGGTTGTCAGGGGCAGCAATCAGCCCCAGCATTTT

J: TRBJ1-5
V: TRBV4-3
size: once
D: TRBD1
CDR3: CASSQTGGNQPQHF
DNA: TGCGCCAGCAGCCAGACAGGGGGCAATCAGCCCCAGCATTTT

J: TRBJ1-2
V: TRBV2
size: once
D: .
CDR3: CASSEFQRVNPLGYTF
DNA: TGTGCCAGCAGTGAATTCCAGAGGGTAAACCCTCTGGGCTACACCTTC

J: TRBJ2-5
V: TRBV4-1
size: .
D: TRBD1
CDR3: CASSQDRDSSQETQYF
DNA: TGCGCCAGCAGCCAAGATAGGGACAGCTCCCAAGAGACCCAGTACTTC

J: TRBJ1-2
V: TRBV7-3
size: .
D: .
CDR3: CASSFAGPSGYTF
DNA: TGTGCCAGCAGCTTCGCGGGTCCGAGTGGCTACACCTTC

J: TRBJ2-1
V: TRBV11-3
size: .
D: TRBD2
CDR3: CASSLTSGGRSSYNEQFF
DNA: TGTGCCAGCAGCCTGACTAGCGGGGGCCGATCCTCCTACAATGAGCAGTTCTTC